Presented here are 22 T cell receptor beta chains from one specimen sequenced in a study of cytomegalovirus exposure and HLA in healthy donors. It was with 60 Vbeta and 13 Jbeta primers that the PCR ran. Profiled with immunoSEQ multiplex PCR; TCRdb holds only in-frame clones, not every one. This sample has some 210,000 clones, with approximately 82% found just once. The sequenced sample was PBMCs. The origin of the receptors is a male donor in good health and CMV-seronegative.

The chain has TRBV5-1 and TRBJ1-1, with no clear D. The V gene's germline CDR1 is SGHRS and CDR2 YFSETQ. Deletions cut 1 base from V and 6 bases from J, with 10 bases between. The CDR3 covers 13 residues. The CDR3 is CASSLLSGPEAFF. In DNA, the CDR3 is TGCGCCAGCAGCTTGCTTTCAGGCCCTGAAGCTTTCTTT.

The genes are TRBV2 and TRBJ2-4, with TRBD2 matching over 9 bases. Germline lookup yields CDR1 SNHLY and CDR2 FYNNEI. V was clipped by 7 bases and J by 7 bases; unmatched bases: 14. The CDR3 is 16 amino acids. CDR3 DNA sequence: TGTGCCAGCACCGAGGATAGCGGGAGTTCCGTGAACATTCAGTACTTC. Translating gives CASTEDSGSSVNIQYF. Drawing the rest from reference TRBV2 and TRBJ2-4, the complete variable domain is EPEVTQTPSHQVTQMGQEVILRCVPISNHLYFYWYRQILGQKVEFLVSFYNNEISEKSEIFDDQFSVERPDGSNFTLKIRSTKLEDSAMYFCASTEDSGSSVNIQYFGAGTRLSVL.

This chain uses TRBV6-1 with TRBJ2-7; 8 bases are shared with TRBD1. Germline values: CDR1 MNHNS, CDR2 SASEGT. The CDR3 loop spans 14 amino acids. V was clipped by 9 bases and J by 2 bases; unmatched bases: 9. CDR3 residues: CASKRQGRTYEQYF. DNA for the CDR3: TGTGCCAGTAAAAGACAGGGGCGGACCTACGAGCAGTACTTC.

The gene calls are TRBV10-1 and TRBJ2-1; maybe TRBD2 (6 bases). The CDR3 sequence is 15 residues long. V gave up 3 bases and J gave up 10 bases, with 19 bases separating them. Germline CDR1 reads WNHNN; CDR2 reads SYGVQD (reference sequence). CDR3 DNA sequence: TGCGCCAGCAGTGAACAGGAGCGGGTCCACGAAGAGCAGTTCTTC. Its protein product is CASSEQERVHEEQFF.

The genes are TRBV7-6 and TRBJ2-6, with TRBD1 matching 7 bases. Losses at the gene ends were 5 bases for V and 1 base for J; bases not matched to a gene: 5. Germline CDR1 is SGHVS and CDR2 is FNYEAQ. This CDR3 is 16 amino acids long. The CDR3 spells CASSATGLSGANVLTF. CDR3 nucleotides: TGTGCCAGCAGCGCGACAGGGTTGTCTGGGGCCAACGTCCTGACTTTC.

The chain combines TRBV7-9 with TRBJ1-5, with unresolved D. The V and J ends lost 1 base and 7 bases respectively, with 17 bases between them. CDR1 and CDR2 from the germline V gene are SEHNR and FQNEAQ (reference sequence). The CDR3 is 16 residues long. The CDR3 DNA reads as TGTGCCAGCAGCTTAGTGGCCCCAGGTGATGCGCAGCCCCAGCATTTT. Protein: CASSLVAPGDAQPQHF.

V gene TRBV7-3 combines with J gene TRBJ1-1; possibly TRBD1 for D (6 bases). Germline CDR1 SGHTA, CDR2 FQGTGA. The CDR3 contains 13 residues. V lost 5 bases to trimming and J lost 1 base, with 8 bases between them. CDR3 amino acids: CASSPTGNTEAFF. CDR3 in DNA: TGTGCCAGCAGCCCGACAGGGAACACTGAAGCTTTCTTT.

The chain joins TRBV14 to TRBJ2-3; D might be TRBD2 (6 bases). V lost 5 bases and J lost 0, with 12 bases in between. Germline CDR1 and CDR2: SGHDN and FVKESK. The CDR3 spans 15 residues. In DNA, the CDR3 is TGTGCCAGCAGCTACACGGGACTCAGCACAGATACGCAGTATTTT. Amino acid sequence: CASSYTGLSTDTQYF.

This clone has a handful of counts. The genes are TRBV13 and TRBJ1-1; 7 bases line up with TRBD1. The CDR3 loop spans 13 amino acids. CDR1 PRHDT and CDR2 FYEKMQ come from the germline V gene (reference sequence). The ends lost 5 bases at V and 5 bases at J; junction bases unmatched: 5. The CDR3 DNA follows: TGTGCCAGCAGCCCACAGGGGTTGACTGAAGCTTTCTTT. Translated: CASSPQGLTEAFF.

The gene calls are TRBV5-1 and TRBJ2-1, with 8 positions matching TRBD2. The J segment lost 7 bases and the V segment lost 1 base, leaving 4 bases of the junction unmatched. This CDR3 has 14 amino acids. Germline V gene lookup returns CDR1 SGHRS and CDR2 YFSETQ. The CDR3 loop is CASSLSGSWNEQFF. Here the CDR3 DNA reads TGCGCCAGCAGCTTGAGCGGGAGTTGGAATGAGCAGTTCTTC.

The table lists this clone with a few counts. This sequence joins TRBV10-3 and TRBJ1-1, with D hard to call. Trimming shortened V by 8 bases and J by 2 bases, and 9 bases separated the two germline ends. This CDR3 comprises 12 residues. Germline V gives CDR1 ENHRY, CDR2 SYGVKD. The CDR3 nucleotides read TGTGCCATCCAAACGGGAAACACTGAAGCTTTCTTT. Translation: CAIQTGNTEAFF.

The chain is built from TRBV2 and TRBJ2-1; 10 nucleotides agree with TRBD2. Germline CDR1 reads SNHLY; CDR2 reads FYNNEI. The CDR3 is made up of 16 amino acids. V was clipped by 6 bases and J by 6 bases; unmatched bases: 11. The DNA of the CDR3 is TGTGCCAGCAGGAGGGACGGGACTAGCGTTTCCAATGAGCAGTTCTTC. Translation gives CASRRDGTSVSNEQFF.

CDR3 in amino acids: CASSLRSNPRETQYF. The DNA of the CDR3 is TGTGCCAGCAGCCTGAGGAGTAACCCAAGGGAGACCCAGTACTTC. The rearrangement links TRBV7-2 to TRBJ2-5; no clear D gene. CDR3 length: 15 amino acids. CDR1 is SGHTA, CDR2 FQGNSA, per germline. The ends were cut back, 5 bases at V and 5 bases at J, with 18 bases in the middle.

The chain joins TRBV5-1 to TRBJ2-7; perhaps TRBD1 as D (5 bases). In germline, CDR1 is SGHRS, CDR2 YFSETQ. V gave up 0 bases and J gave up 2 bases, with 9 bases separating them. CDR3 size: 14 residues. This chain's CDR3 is CASSLARVPYEQYF. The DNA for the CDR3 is TGCGCCAGCAGCTTGGCCAGGGTACCCTACGAGCAGTACTTC.

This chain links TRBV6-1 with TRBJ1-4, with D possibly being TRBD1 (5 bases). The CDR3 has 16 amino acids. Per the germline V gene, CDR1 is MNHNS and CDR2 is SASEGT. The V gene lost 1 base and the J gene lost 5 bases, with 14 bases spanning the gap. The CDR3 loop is CASSEGGRRVNEKLFF. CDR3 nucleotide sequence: TGTGCCAGCAGTGAAGGGGGGAGGAGGGTCAATGAAAAACTGTTTTTT.

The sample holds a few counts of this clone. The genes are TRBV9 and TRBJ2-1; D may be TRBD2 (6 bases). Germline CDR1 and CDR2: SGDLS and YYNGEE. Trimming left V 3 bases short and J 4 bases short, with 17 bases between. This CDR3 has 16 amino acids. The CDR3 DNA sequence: TGTGCCAGCAGCGCCTCTGCGGCTAGCGCTTACAATGAGCAGTTCTTC. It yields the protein CASSASAASAYNEQFF.

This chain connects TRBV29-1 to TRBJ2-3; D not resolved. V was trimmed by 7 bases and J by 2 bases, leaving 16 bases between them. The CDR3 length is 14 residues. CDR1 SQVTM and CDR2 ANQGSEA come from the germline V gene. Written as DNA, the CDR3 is TGCAGCGGGTCCTCCCCCGACATCACAGATACGCAGTATTTT. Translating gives CSGSSPDITDTQYF.

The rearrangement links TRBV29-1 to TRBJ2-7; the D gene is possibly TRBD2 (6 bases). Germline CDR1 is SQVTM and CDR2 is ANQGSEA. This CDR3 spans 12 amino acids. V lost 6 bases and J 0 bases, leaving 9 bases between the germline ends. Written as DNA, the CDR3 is TGCAGCGTCGCGGGAATCTCCTACGAGCAGTACTTC. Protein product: CSVAGISYEQYF.

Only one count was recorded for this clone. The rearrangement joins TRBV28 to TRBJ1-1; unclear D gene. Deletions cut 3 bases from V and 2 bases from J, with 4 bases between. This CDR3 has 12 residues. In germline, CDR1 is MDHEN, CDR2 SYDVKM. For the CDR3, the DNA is TGTGCCAGCAGTTTTTCTAACACTGAAGCTTTCTTT. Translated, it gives CASSFSNTEAFF.

The CDR3 region has the DNA TGTGCCAGCAGCTCCGGGCCCCTAGCGAGGGCCTACGAGCAGTACTTC. Protein sequence: CASSSGPLARAYEQYF. The chain combines TRBV5-4 with TRBJ2-7; D might be TRBD2 (6 bases). The V gene's germline CDR1 is SGHNT and CDR2 YYREEE (reference sequence). V lost 3 bases, J lost 2 bases, and 18 bases lay in between. CDR3 length equals 16 residues.

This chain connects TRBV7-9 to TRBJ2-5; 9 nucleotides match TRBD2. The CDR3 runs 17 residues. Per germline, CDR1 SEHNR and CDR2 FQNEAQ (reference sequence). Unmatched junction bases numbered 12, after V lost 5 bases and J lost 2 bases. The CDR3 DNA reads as TGTGCCAGCAGCCCCCCGTTGCGCGGGAGGGATCAAGAGACCCAGTACTTC. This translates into CASSPPLRGRDQETQYF.

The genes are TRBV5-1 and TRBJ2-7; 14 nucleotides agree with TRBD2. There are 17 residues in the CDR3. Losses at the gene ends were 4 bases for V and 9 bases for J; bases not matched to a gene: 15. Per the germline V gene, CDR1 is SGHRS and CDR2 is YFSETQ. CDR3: CASSPLPGLAGDEGQYF. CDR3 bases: TGCGCCAGCAGCCCCCTACCGGGACTAGCGGGAGACGAGGGGCAGTACTTC.